The 2 T cell receptor beta chains below all came from one sample that was sequenced in a study of monozygotic twins with cystic fibrosis (dated by TCRdb to about 2021). Receptor amplification or capture employed the immunoSEQ multiplex PCR assay. Drawn from immuneACCESS, this table holds only the in-frame rearrangements with V and J called that TCRdb kept. Clones are partly lost; checked studies trace under half to an unresolved V gene and leave the rest unexplained. This sample gives some 30,000 clones in total; more than 85% of them show up just once. The top ten clonotypes cover approximately 0.9% of the sample. Sequencing input: blood. Receptors originate from a girl under 10 years old with cystic fibrosis.

The chain combines TRBV29-1 with TRBJ1-2; 9 bases match TRBD1. Germline V gene sequence: CDR1 SQVTM, CDR2 ANQGSEA. V dropped 4 bases and J dropped 8; count of bases not matched to a gene: 17. CDR3 length equals 16 residues. CDR3 residues: CSVAGQGQGYLVGYTF. The CDR3, as DNA: TGCAGCGTTGCGGGACAGGGCCAGGGGTATCTTGTGGGCTACACCTTC.

For this clone: At one of its ends the junction is not consistent with the germline gene, which may arise from a read error. The rearrangement links TRBV6-1 to TRBJ1-2, with no clear D. CDR1 and CDR2 from the germline V gene are MNHNS and SASEGT. The CDR3 loop spans 15 amino acids. CDR3 protein: CASSEVAGSNYGYTF. The CDR3 region has the DNA TGTGCCAGCAGTGAAGTAGCGGGGTCTAATTATGGCTACACCTTC.